Each of the 27 T cell receptor beta chains below was sequenced from the same sample in a study of radiotherapy plus CTLA-4 blockade in lung cancer. Profiling relied on immunoSEQ multiplex PCR, and the TCRdb table lists in-frame clones only, not all of them. Of roughly 110,000 clones detected, around 85% appear once; the ten largest clones hold 2% to 3%. The sample consisted of peripheral blood, taken from a patient treated with radiotherapy plus ipilimumab. The origin of the receptors is a human donor with non-small cell lung cancer that progressed on radiotherapy plus ipilimumab. Some clones in this sample may be carry-over from other donors' samples.

This chain links TRBV9 with TRBJ1-2; D may be TRBD1 (5 bases). From germline, CDR1 is SGDLS and CDR2 YYNGEE. The CDR3 runs to 14 residues. Trimming removed 4 bases from V and 7 bases from J, with 17 bases in between. CDR3 sequence (DNA): TGTGCCAGCAGCCCCTTTGGGGGGAGCCTTGGCTACACCTTC. Translation: CASSPFGGSLGYTF.

The CDR3 loop reads CASSHPGGGESVGTEAFF. The CDR3 nucleotides read TGTGCCAGCAGCCACCCCGGCGGGGGCGAATCGGTCGGGACTGAAGCTTTCTTT. The chain uses TRBV7-9 and TRBJ1-1; possible D gene TRBD1, 6 bases. The ends were cut back, 5 bases at V and 5 bases at J, with 27 bases in the middle. The germline gives CDR1 SEHNR, CDR2 FQNEAQ (reference sequence). The CDR3 is 18 amino acids.

The chain joins TRBV7-3 to TRBJ2-5, with D possibly being TRBD1 (6 bases). The germline CDR1 and CDR2 sequences are SGHTA and FQGTGA. V lost 3 bases, J lost 4 bases, and 18 bases lay in between. The CDR3 sequence is 16 residues long. CDR3 in DNA: TGTGCCAGCAGCTTCGGATCGAACAGGGCGGGAGAGACCCAGTACTTC. As protein: CASSFGSNRAGETQYF.

The chain has TRBV18 and TRBJ1-5, with D maybe TRBD1 (6 bases). Trimming left V 3 bases short and J 3 bases short, with 9 bases between. CDR3 length equals 14 residues. Per the germline V gene, CDR1 is KGHSH and CDR2 is LQKENI. CDR3 nucleotides: TGTGCCAGCTCACCCGGACAGTTCAATCAGCCCCAGCATTTT. Its translation is CASSPGQFNQPQHF.

This clone has only one observation. The CDR3 spells CASSSLGTGGNTIYF. DNA for the CDR3: TGTGCCAGCAGCTCACTCGGGACAGGGGGAAACACCATATATTTT. The chain has TRBV27 and TRBJ1-3; TRBD1 matches 9 bases. Unmatched junction bases numbered 7, after V lost 6 bases and J lost 4 bases. The CDR3 is 15 amino acids. Germline V gene data show CDR1 as MNHEY and CDR2 as SMNVEV (reference sequence).

The rearrangement joins TRBV6-1 to TRBJ1-6; tentatively, D is TRBD1 (6 bases). V shed 1 base and J shed 10 bases, with 20 bases lying between them. The CDR3 runs to 17 residues. Germline V gene sequence: CDR1 MNHNS, CDR2 SASEGT. This CDR3 is CASSEETTGLLGSPLHF. The CDR3 DNA reads as TGTGCCAGCAGTGAAGAGACGACAGGTCTACTAGGGTCACCCCTCCACTTT.

Comment on this clone: This sample includes further DNA sequences coding for the same CDR3. The chain joins TRBV4-3 to TRBJ1-5; D gene unclear. The CDR3 totals 15 residues. V was trimmed by 0 bases and J by 4 bases, leaving 10 bases between them. The V gene's germline CDR1 is LGHNA and CDR2 YSLEER. CDR3: CASSQDTGSNQPQHF. In DNA, the CDR3 is TGCGCCAGCAGCCAAGATACGGGTAGTAATCAGCCCCAGCATTTT.

V gene TRBV7-8 combines with J gene TRBJ1-1; D not certain. This CDR3 contains 16 residues. The germline V and J ends were trimmed by 4 bases and 5 bases, with 20 bases remaining between them. CDR1 and CDR2 (germline): SGHVS, FQNEAQ. The CDR3 bases are TGTGCCAGCAGCTCCGAGACACCCTCCATAGGGACTGAAGCTTTCTTT. It specifies CASSSETPSIGTEAFF.

This clone was observed once. The chain is built from TRBV5-1 and TRBJ1-5; 9 nucleotides align to TRBD1. The CDR3 runs 15 residues. Germline CDR1 is SGHRS and CDR2 is YFSETQ. The V gene end was trimmed by 2 bases and the J gene end by 3 bases; junction bases not matched to a gene: 3. CDR3: CASSFGTGLNQPQHF. DNA for the CDR3: TGCGCCAGCAGCTTCGGGACAGGGCTCAATCAGCCCCAGCATTTT.

About this clone itself: Other DNA variants within this sample encode the same CDR3. This chain connects TRBV7-9 to TRBJ2-3; unclear D gene. Germline-derived CDR1 and CDR2 are SEHNR and FQNEAQ (reference sequence). There are 12 residues in the CDR3. V was trimmed by 5 bases and J by 2 bases, leaving 5 bases between them. Here the CDR3 DNA reads TGTGCCAGCAGCCTTTACACAGATACGCAGTATTTT. This translates into CASSLYTDTQYF. Drawing the rest from reference TRBV7-9 and TRBJ2-3, the complete variable domain is DTGVSQNPRHKITKRGQNVTFRCDPISEHNRLYWYRQTLGQGPEFLTYFQNEAQLEKSRLLSDRFSAERPKGSFSTLEIQRTEQGDSAMYLCASSLYTDTQYFGPGTRLTVL.

This clone was seen once. Other DNA sequences within the sample encode an identical CDR3. V is TRBV5-1 and J is TRBJ1-4; D may be TRBD1 (5 bases). CDR3 size: 14 residues. Germline V gene lookup returns CDR1 SGHRS and CDR2 YFSETQ. V was pared by 2 bases and J by 5 bases, with 10 bases between. The CDR3 region is CASSLRGENEKLFF. The CDR3 DNA reads as TGCGCCAGCAGCTTACGGGGGGAGAATGAAAAACTGTTTTTT.

V gene TRBV7-2 combines with J gene TRBJ1-6; D gene ambiguous. The V gene's germline CDR1 is SGHTA and CDR2 FQGNSA. V shed 5 bases and J shed 1 base, with 15 bases lying between them. CDR3 size: 17 residues. CDR3 loop: CASSLTPIGSYNSPLHF. The DNA for the CDR3 is TGTGCCAGCAGCCTGACTCCCATTGGATCCTATAATTCACCCCTCCACTTT. Supplemented by reference TRBV7-2 and TRBJ1-6, the full variable domain reads GAGVSQSPSNKVTEKGKDVELRCDPISGHTALYWYRQSLGQGLEFLIYFQGNSAPDKSGLPSDRFSAERTGGSVSTLTIQRTQQEDSAVYLCASSLTPIGSYNSPLHFGNGTRLTVT.

V is TRBV4-1 and J is TRBJ2-1; D perhaps matches TRBD1 (6 bases). Trimming removed 3 bases at V and 3 bases at J, with 18 bases between. The CDR3 sequence is 17 residues long. The germline V gene has CDR1 MGHRA and CDR2 YSYEKL. In nucleotides, the CDR3 is TGCGCCAGCAGCCACAGGACGGGACAAACTTACTACAATGAGCAGTTCTTC. Translating gives CASSHRTGQTYYNEQFF.

The V gene is TRBV5-1, the J gene TRBJ1-2; 9 positions agree with TRBD1. CDR1 is SGHRS and CDR2 is YFSETQ in the germline V gene. The length of the CDR3 is 15 residues. With 6 bases clipped from V and 2 bases from J, the junction kept 8 bases outside the gene matches. The CDR3, as DNA: TGCGCCAGCACCTGGACAGGGGAAGTCAACTATGGCTACACCTTC. Amino acids: CASTWTGEVNYGYTF. Looking up the rest from reference TRBV5-1 and TRBJ1-2 gives the full variable domain: KAGVTQTPRYLIKTRGQQVTLSCSPISGHRSVSWYQQTPGQGLQFLFEYFSETQRNKGNFPGRFSGRQFSNSRSEMNVSTLELGDSALYLCASTWTGEVNYGYTFGSGTRLTVV.

The chain couples TRBV4-3 to TRBJ2-7, with TRBD2 identical over 9 bases. The CDR3 loop spans 16 amino acids. Germline V gene lookup returns CDR1 LGHNA and CDR2 YSLEER. Unmatched junction bases numbered 10, after V lost 1 base and J lost 6 bases. The CDR3 protein is CASSQVRGGEYREQYF. The CDR3 DNA reads TGCGCCAGCAGCCAAGTCCGCGGGGGGGAATACCGCGAGCAGTACTTC.

CDR3 region: CASSPGGAASGNTIYF. The CDR3 nucleotides read TGCGCCAGCAGCCCGGGAGGGGCTGCTTCTGGAAACACCATATATTTT. This chain connects TRBV5-1 to TRBJ1-3; TRBD1 is a possible D gene (5 bases). The germline CDR1 and CDR2 sequences are SGHRS and YFSETQ. CDR3 length equals 16 residues. V was pared by 4 bases and J by 1 base, with 15 bases between.

The DNA for the CDR3 is TGCGCCAGCAGCCAAGTAGGGGGCGGTGGCTACACCTTC. Translating gives CASSQVGGGGYTF. The chain links TRBV4-3 to TRBJ1-2; 7 bases map to TRBD1. Losses at the gene ends were 1 base for V and 7 bases for J; bases not matched to a gene: 3. CDR3 size: 13 residues. Germline CDR1 reads LGHNA; CDR2 reads YSLEER.

This clone was detected once. The chain recombines TRBV5-1 with TRBJ2-5, with 9 positions matching TRBD2. This CDR3 is 16 amino acids long. The V gene's germline CDR1 is SGHRS and CDR2 YFSETQ. V was pared by 0 bases and J by 1 base, with 4 bases of the junction left unmatched. The CDR3 region has the DNA TGCGCCAGCAGCTTGGACCCAGCGGGGGGCCAAGAGACCCAGTACTTC. Protein product: CASSLDPAGGQETQYF.

The J gene is TRBJ2-1, the V gene TRBV28, with D uncertain. Germline-derived CDR1 and CDR2 are MDHEN and SYDVKM. The CDR3 loop spans 14 amino acids. Trimming took 2 bases from V and 14 from J, leaving 19 bases between them. CDR3 in amino acids: CASSLVPRWREEFF. CDR3 nucleotides: TGTGCCAGCAGTTTAGTACCCCGATGGCGTGAAGAGTTCTTC.

This chain uses TRBV28 with TRBJ2-1, with D perhaps matching TRBD2 (5 bases). CDR1 is MDHEN and CDR2 is SYDVKM in the germline V gene. V lost 6 bases, J lost 12 bases, and 15 bases lay in between. The CDR3 length is 12 residues. The CDR3 DNA follows: TGTGCCAGCAGAAGCAGCCCCGAGGGGCAGTTCTTC. The encoded protein is CASRSSPEGQFF.

This clone was counted only a few times. The chain combines TRBV9 with TRBJ1-4; 8 bases agree with TRBD1. Germline CDR1 SGDLS, CDR2 YYNGEE. The CDR3 totals 14 residues. Trimming at V came to 4 bases and at J to 10 bases, leaving 9 bases not matched to a gene. CDR3 region: CASSQGAFGGKLFF. DNA of the CDR3: TGTGCCAGCAGCCAGGGGGCGTTCGGGGGAAAACTGTTTTTT.

The chain couples TRBV5-6 to TRBJ1-2; a weak D match, TRBD1 (5 bases). Looked up from germline, CDR1 is SGHDT and CDR2 is YYEEEE. The CDR3 sequence is 13 residues long. Between the trimmed V and J ends, which lost 0 bases and 2 bases, there was a span of 5 bases. The CDR3 DNA sequence: TGTGCCAGCAGCTTGGCAGGGAACTATGGCTACACCTTC. Amino acid sequence: CASSLAGNYGYTF.

The chain has TRBV27 and TRBJ1-2; no clear D. The ends were cut back, 3 bases at V and 2 bases at J, with 13 bases in the middle. In germline, CDR1 is MNHEY, CDR2 SMNVEV (reference sequence). The CDR3 length is 15 residues. The CDR3 DNA reads TGTGCCAGCAGTTTGGCCGGGCAGGAGAACTATGGCTACACCTTC. The encoded protein is CASSLAGQENYGYTF.

The V and J genes are TRBV7-8 and TRBJ1-5; 7 bases align to TRBD1. J lost 2 bases, V lost 3 bases, and 1 base had no gene match. The V gene's germline CDR1 is SGHVS and CDR2 FQNEAQ. This CDR3 spans 14 amino acids. The CDR3, as DNA: TGTGCCAGCAGCTTCGGACAGGGCAATCAGCCCCAGCATTTT. Its translation is CASSFGQGNQPQHF.

The chain recombines TRBV11-2 with TRBJ2-1; D might be TRBD2 (7 bases). The CDR3 extends over 18 amino acids. V lost 5 bases and J 4 bases, leaving 24 bases between the germline ends. CDR1 is SGHAT, CDR2 FQNNGV, per germline. CDR3 nucleotides: TGTGCCAGCAGCGCTAGCCCCAGGGGAGCGGGACTATACAATGAGCAGTTCTTC. This gives the protein CASSASPRGAGLYNEQFF.

V gene TRBV12-2 combines with J gene TRBJ2-7. TRBV12-2 counts as a pseudogene. This CDR3 is built from 15 residues. The CDR3 DNA reads TGTGCAAGTCGCCCTCAAGGGAAGAGCTCCTACGAGCAGTACTTC. It encodes CASRPQGKSSYEQYF.

Details on this clone: This same CDR3 is encoded by further DNA sequences in the sample. The rearrangement uses TRBV5-1 and TRBJ2-2; D gene ambiguous. From germline, CDR1 is SGHRS and CDR2 YFSETQ. This CDR3 has 14 residues. V was trimmed by 1 base and J by 3 bases, leaving 7 bases between them. CDR3 bases: TGCGCCAGCAGCTTGCCGACGGACACCGGGGAGCTGTTTTTT. Its translation is CASSLPTDTGELFF.